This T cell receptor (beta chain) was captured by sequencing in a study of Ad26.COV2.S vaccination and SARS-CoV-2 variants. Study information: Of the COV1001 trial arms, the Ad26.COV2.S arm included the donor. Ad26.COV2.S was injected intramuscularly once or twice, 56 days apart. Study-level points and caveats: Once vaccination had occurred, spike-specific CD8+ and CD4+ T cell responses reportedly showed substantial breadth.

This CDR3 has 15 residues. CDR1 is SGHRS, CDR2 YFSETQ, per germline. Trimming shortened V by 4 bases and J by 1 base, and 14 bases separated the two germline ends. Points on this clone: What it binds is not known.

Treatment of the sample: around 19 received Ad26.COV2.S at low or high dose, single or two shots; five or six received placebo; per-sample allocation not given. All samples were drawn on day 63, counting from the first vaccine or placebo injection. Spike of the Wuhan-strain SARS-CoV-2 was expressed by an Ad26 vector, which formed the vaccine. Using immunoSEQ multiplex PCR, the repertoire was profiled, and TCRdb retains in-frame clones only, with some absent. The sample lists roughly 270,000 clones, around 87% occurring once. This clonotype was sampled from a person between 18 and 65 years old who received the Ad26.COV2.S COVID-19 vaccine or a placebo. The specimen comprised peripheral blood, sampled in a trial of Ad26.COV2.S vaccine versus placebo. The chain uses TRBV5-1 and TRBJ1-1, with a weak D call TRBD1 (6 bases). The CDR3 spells CASSPAGVSNTEAFF. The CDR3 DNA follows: TGCGCCAGCAGCCCGGCAGGGGTATCGAACACTGAAGCTTTCTTT.